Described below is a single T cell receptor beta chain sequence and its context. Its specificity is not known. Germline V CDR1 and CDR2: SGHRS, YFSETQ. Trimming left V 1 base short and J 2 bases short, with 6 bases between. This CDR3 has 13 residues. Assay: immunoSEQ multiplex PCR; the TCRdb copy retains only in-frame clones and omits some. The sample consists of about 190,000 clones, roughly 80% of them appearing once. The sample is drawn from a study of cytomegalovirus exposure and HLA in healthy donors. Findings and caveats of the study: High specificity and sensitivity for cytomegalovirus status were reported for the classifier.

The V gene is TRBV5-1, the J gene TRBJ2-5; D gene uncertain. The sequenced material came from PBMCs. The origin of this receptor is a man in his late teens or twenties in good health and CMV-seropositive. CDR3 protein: CASSLSQQETQYF. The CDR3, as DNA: TGCGCCAGCAGCTTGTCGCAGCAAGAGACCCAGTACTTC.